Presented here are 8 T cell receptor beta chains from one specimen sequenced in a study of cytotoxic CD8 clonotypes in ibrutinib-treated CLL. Repertoires were generated with immunoSEQ multiplex PCR, while TCRdb's copy carries only in-frame clones and drops some. This sample carries around 97,000 clones, around 73% of them seen once, and the ten largest clones take about 34%. Material: PBMCs, obtained after 12 months of ibrutinib treatment. The receptors were gathered from a human donor with chronic lymphocytic leukemia.

The V and J genes are TRBV7-9 and TRBJ2-1; a possible D gene is TRBD2 (6 bases). Germline CDR1 reads SEHNR; CDR2 reads FQNEAQ (reference sequence). Trimming removed 6 bases at V and 8 bases at J, with 11 bases between. The CDR3 runs 12 residues. The CDR3 spells CASREREDEQFF. CDR3 nucleotides: TGTGCCAGCAGGGAGAGGGAGGATGAGCAGTTCTTC.

In this sample, this clone turned up a few times. CDR3 amino acids: CASSGWGSSPLHF. For the CDR3, the DNA is TGTGCCAGCAGTGGTTGGGGAAGCTCACCCCTCCACTTT. J is TRBJ1-6 and V is TRBV2; D is ambiguous. Germline-derived CDR1 and CDR2 are SNHLY and FYNNEI. The V and J ends lost 4 bases and 10 bases respectively, with 11 bases between them. This CDR3 is 13 amino acids long.

The gene calls are TRBV7-2 and TRBJ2-1; possible D gene TRBD1, 7 bases. With 4 bases removed from V and 3 bases from J, the gap between germline ends came to 13 bases. The CDR3 covers 15 residues. CDR1 is SGHTA, CDR2 FQGNSA, per germline. In DNA, the CDR3 is TGTGCCAGCAGCTCAGGGGGGAGTGGCTACAATGAGCAGTTCTTC. It encodes CASSSGGSGYNEQFF.

The chain recombines TRBV6-6 with TRBJ1-1; TRBD1 aligns across 7 bases. V was clipped by 5 bases and J by 1 base; unmatched bases: 7. The CDR3 sequence is 15 residues long. Germline loops: CDR1 MNHNY, CDR2 SVGAGI (reference sequence). The CDR3 protein is CASSTTGAGNTEAFF. Written as DNA, the CDR3 is TGTGCCAGCAGTACTACAGGGGCTGGGAACACTGAAGCTTTCTTT.

V gene TRBV6-5 combines with J gene TRBJ2-1; possible D gene TRBD2, 6 bases. The V end lost 0 bases, the J end lost 3 bases, and 9 bases lay between the germline ends. Germline V gene sequence: CDR1 MNHEY, CDR2 SVGAGI. The CDR3 sequence is 15 residues long. CDR3: CASSYSRDFYNEQFF. The CDR3 DNA follows: TGTGCCAGCAGTTACTCCCGGGACTTCTACAATGAGCAGTTCTTC.

In this sample, this clone turned up a few times. The V gene is TRBV19, the J gene TRBJ2-2; TRBD1 is a possible D gene (5 bases). The V end lost 5 bases, the J end lost 6 bases, and 13 bases lay between the germline ends. Germline V gives CDR1 LNHDA, CDR2 SQIVND (reference sequence). The CDR3 totals 14 residues. The CDR3 bases are TGTGCCAGTAGTGGGCTTTGGGGCGCCGGGGAGCTGTTTTTT. This encodes CASSGLWGAGELFF.

J is TRBJ2-3 and V is TRBV7-8; 9 nucleotides match TRBD2. The CDR3 consists of 14 residues. Germline V CDR1 and CDR2: SGHVS, FQNEAQ. V shed 4 bases, J shed 6 bases, and the junction held 5 bases outside the gene matches. The CDR3 protein is CASSSLAGPDTQYF. The CDR3 bases are TGTGCCAGCAGCTCCCTAGCGGGGCCGGATACGCAGTATTTT.

The gene calls are TRBV5-1 and TRBJ1-2; 9 nucleotides line up with TRBD1. This CDR3 has 14 residues. The germline CDR1 and CDR2 sequences are SGHRS and YFSETQ. V gave up 4 bases and J gave up 6 bases; unmatched junction bases: 7. The CDR3 sequence: CASSGTGGNNGYTF. The CDR3 DNA is TGCGCCAGCAGCGGTACAGGGGGCAATAATGGCTACACCTTC.